This section outlines one T cell receptor beta chain sequence together with its context. Some clones are missing from TCRdb's copy, which holds only in-frame ones; the method was immunoSEQ multiplex PCR. This table has some 80,000 clones, about nine tenths appearing once. This specimen comes from a study of PD-L1 blockade in urothelial cancer. The germline CDR1 and CDR2 sequences are MGHDK and SYGVNS. V was pared by 4 bases and J by 0 bases, with 13 bases between. The CDR3 has 16 residues. The diagnosis in patients was locally advanced or metastatic urothelial carcinoma. The V call is TRBV25-1, the J call TRBJ1-3, with D possibly TRBD1 on 5 matching bases. The sequence was collected from an older woman with urothelial cancer. The sample in question was PBMCs, obtained around atezolizumab (anti-PD-L1) treatment. In DNA form, the CDR3 reads TGTGCCAGCAGTGGCGACAGCATAGACTCTGGAAACACCATATATTTT. Its protein product is CASSGDSIDSGNTIYF.